This entry is about one T cell receptor (beta chain). This sample was taken from a study of identical twins. TCRdb redid the calling of the 5' RACE reads with MiXCR, one entry per CDR3 protein. Among some 690,000 distinct CDR3 sequences listed, roughly 20% were seen once. Germline V gene data show CDR1 as LGHDT and CDR2 as YNNKEL (reference sequence). The CDR3 covers 14 residues. The V end was cut by 2 bases, the J end by 7 bases, with 14 bases between. A further study also used this sample, focusing on T cells expressing NK-cell markers. That report notes: Eight donors were sequenced, of whom seven were HCMV-seropositive, while the remaining one was HCMV-seronegative. Only alpha-beta TCR T cells were sorted in several experiments, using an anti-gamma-delta TCR antibody.

The TCR originated in a woman between 18 and 29 years old in good health. V usage is TRBV3-1 and J usage is TRBJ1-2; the D gene is possibly TRBD1 (5 bases). The sequenced sample consisted of PBMCs. The CDR3 coding sequence is TGTGCCAGCAGCCAATCGTCCGGGGGAGGTGGCTACACCTTC. This translates into CASSQSSGGGGYTF. The whole variable domain, filled in from reference TRBV3-1 and TRBJ1-2, reads DTAVSQTPKYLVTQMGNDKSIKCEQNLGHDTMYWYKQDSKKFLKIMFSYNNKELIINETVPNRFSPKSPDKAHLNLHINSLELGDSAVYFCASSQSSGGGGYTFGSGTRLTVV.